A single sample is the source of the 18 T cell receptor beta chains below, sequenced in a study of T-cell reconstitution after alpha-beta-depleted transplantation in children (dated by TCRdb to about 2016). Library prep was done by PCR. Instrument on record: Illumina HiSeq 2500. TCR library preparation used molecular barcoding, with unique molecular identifiers applied to normalize quantification of the TCRbeta repertoire. Through fastp at Q25 and MiXCR, TCRdb rebuilt clones from the public reads, retaining in-frame beta chains. Every CDR3 protein is listed once, alongside the most common genes and DNA of its rows. The sample table records about 460,000 distinct CDR3 sequences; under 15% of these occur just once. About 5.4% of the sample goes to the ten largest clones. Material: PBMCs from the stem cell graft donor, obtained from the stem cell graft. Source of these receptors: a human donor who donated a stem cell graft to a child with combined immunodeficiency.

This chain connects TRBV14 to TRBJ2-3, with D hard to call. Trimming left V 4 bases short and J 0 bases short, with 11 bases between. Germline lookup yields CDR1 SGHDN and CDR2 FVKESK. The CDR3 extends over 15 amino acids. The CDR3 bases are TGTGCCAGCAGCCCCGCGGACCTTAGCACAGATACGCAGTATTTT. Amino acid sequence: CASSPADLSTDTQYF. Variable domain in full (rest from reference TRBV14 and TRBJ2-3): EAGVTQFPSHSVIEKGQTVTLRCDPISGHDNLYWYRRVMGKEIKFLLHFVKESKQDESGMPNNRFLAERTGGTYSTLKVQPAELEDSGVYFCASSPADLSTDTQYFGPGTRLTVL.

The chain carries TRBV11-2 and TRBJ2-2; D is possibly TRBD2 (5 bases). The CDR3 sequence is 17 residues long. Trimming removed 8 bases from V and 4 bases from J, with 23 bases in between. Looked up from germline, CDR1 is SGHAT and CDR2 is FQNNGV. This CDR3 reads CASPAPMWGASTGELFF. In DNA form, the CDR3 reads TGTGCCAGCCCAGCTCCCATGTGGGGAGCCTCCACCGGGGAGCTGTTTTTT.

The chain combines TRBV12-3 or TRBV12-4 with TRBJ1-1; D unresolved. Trimming left V 2 bases short and J 7 bases short, with 8 bases between. This CDR3 is built from 12 residues. The CDR3 DNA sequence: TGTGCCAGCAGTTTAAGAATCAGTGAAGCTTTCTTT. This gives the protein CASSLRISEAFF.

This clonotype was picked up many times. The rearrangement joins TRBV7-9 to TRBJ2-1; TRBD2 agrees at 9 bases. V was clipped by 2 bases and J by 9 bases; unmatched bases: 8. This CDR3 spans 15 amino acids. Germline V gene sequence: CDR1 SEHNR, CDR2 FQNEAQ (reference sequence). CDR3 nucleotide sequence: TGTGCCAGCAGCTTACCGGCTAGCGGGGTCGGTGAGCAGTTCTTC. The encoded protein is CASSLPASGVGEQFF.

The chain carries TRBV30 and TRBJ2-2; TRBD1 aligns across 7 bases. This CDR3 region has 12 residues. The V gene end was trimmed by 4 bases and the J gene end by 8 bases; junction bases not matched to a gene: 4. CDR1 and CDR2 (germline): GTSNPN, SVGIG (reference sequence). The CDR3 region has the DNA TGTGCCTGGACTGTACAGGGGGGGGAGCTGTTTTTT. It yields the protein CAWTVQGGELFF.

This chain connects TRBV5-1 to TRBJ2-1; D remains ambiguous. Trimming took off 4 bases at V and 6 bases at J, with 11 bases between the two ends. From germline, CDR1 is SGHRS and CDR2 YFSETQ. CDR3 length equals 13 residues. The CDR3 nucleotides read TGCGCCAGCAGCCCGACCGACGGCAATGAGCAGTTCTTC. Translation gives CASSPTDGNEQFF.

This clonotype has ten or more counts. In DNA, the CDR3 is TGCAGTGCTAGAGATCTCAGGTCTGGTGGGGCCACTGAAGCTTTCTTT. Translating gives CSARDLRSGGATEAFF. The chain recombines TRBV20-1 with TRBJ1-1; weak D call: TRBD1 (5 bases). This CDR3 contains 16 residues. Germline V gene lookup returns CDR1 DFQATT and CDR2 SNEGSKA (reference sequence). The ends were cut back, 0 bases at V and 4 bases at J, with 18 bases in the middle.

The chain is built from TRBV5-4 and TRBJ2-7, with TRBD1 matching 7 bases. Germline CDR1 reads SGHNT; CDR2 reads YYREEE (reference sequence). Losses at the gene ends were 0 bases for V and 5 bases for J; bases not matched to a gene: 5. The CDR3 totals 14 residues. The CDR3 sequence: CASSLVEGANEQYF. CDR3 DNA sequence: TGTGCCAGCAGCTTGGTAGAGGGGGCCAACGAGCAGTACTTC. The full variable domain, in which reference TRBV5-4 and TRBJ2-7 provide the parts outside the CDR3, is ETGVTQSPTHLIKTRGQQVTLRCSSQSGHNTVSWYQQALGQGPQFIFQYYREEENGRGNFPPRFSGLQFPNYSSELNVNALELDDSALYLCASSLVEGANEQYFGPGTRLTVT.

This chain connects TRBV30 to TRBJ2-5; 8 positions agree with TRBD1. Germline lookup yields CDR1 GTSNPN and CDR2 SVGIG (reference sequence). With V trimmed by 3 bases and J by 4 bases, 4 bases remained unmatched. This CDR3 contains 13 residues. The CDR3 DNA is TGTGCCTGGAGGACCAGGGGGCGAGAGACCCAGTACTTC. Its protein is CAWRTRGRETQYF.

This clonotype was detected only a few times. The J gene is TRBJ1-4, the V gene TRBV9; a possible D gene is TRBD1 (5 bases). The CDR3 totals 15 residues. Germline V gene sequence: CDR1 SGDLS, CDR2 YYNGEE. V lost 2 bases and J 3 bases, leaving 11 bases between the germline ends. This CDR3 is CASSVGGGSNEKLFF. Here the CDR3 DNA reads TGTGCCAGCAGCGTTGGGGGGGGATCTAATGAAAAACTGTTTTTT.

This clonotype was seen more than once but under ten times. The rearrangement joins TRBV29-1 to TRBJ2-6, with a weak D call TRBD1 (6 bases). Germline CDR1 reads SQVTM; CDR2 reads ANQGSEA. CDR3 length: 14 amino acids. Trimming pared 4 bases from V and 3 bases from J, leaving 10 bases between. The CDR3 here is CSVGQGGGANVLTF. CDR3 coding DNA: TGCAGCGTTGGGCAAGGGGGTGGGGCCAACGTCCTGACTTTC. Complete variable domain (other parts from reference TRBV29-1 and TRBJ2-6): SAVISQKPSRDICQRGTSLTIQCQVDSQVTMMFWYRQQPGQSLTLIATANQGSEATYESGFVIDKFPISRPNLTFSTLTVSNMSPEDSSIYLCSVGQGGGANVLTFGAGSRLTVL.

Here the CDR3 DNA reads TGTGCCAGCTCACTCCGGGACTTTCCTAATGAGCAGTTCTTC. Translation: CASSLRDFPNEQFF. The chain joins TRBV18 to TRBJ2-1; D possibly corresponds to TRBD2 (6 bases). The CDR3 spans 14 residues. Trimming shortened V by 4 bases and J by 7 bases, and 14 bases separated the two germline ends. The germline V gene encodes CDR1 KGHSH and CDR2 LQKENI.

This clonotype has a handful of counts. This likely comes from a read error, as the CDR3 has no conserved phenylalanine or tryptophan at its end. It is unclear where the CDR3 begins or ends on the DNA, so no DNA is shown, and the CDR3 is as TCRdb lists it. The chain employs TRBV5-6 and TRBJ2-3; TRBD2 is taken as the D call from the table, unchecked against the DNA. Germline assignment: CDR1 SGHDT and CDR2 YYEEEE. The CDR3 extends over 9 residues, inclusive of both ends. CDR3 amino acids: CASSPRLRV.

This rearrangement joins TRBV12-3 or TRBV12-4 to TRBJ2-1; TRBD2 matches at 7 bases. The CDR3 has 16 amino acids. The junction had 6 bases not matched to a gene; V was cut back by 4 bases and J by 0 bases. The CDR3 sequence: CASSSSGALSYNEQFF. CDR3 DNA: TGTGCCAGCAGTTCAAGCGGGGCCCTCTCCTACAATGAGCAGTTCTTC.

This clonotype was counted a few times. This chain connects TRBV4-2 to TRBJ2-7; 7 bases map to TRBD2. Germline V lookup: CDR1 LGHNA, CDR2 YNFKEQ. The ends lost 5 bases at V and 5 bases at J; junction bases unmatched: 12. The CDR3 spans 15 residues. The CDR3 DNA reads TGTGCCAGCAGCAAAGCGGGGCGGGATACGGACGAGCAGTACTTC. Protein product: CASSKAGRDTDEQYF.

The chain links TRBV3-1 to TRBJ1-2, with unresolved D. The CDR3 runs 13 residues. The germline gives CDR1 LGHDT, CDR2 YNNKEL (reference sequence). V was trimmed by 3 bases and J by 7 bases, leaving 12 bases between them. CDR3 in DNA: TGTGCCAGCAGCCACTACCTAGATTTTGGCTACACCTTC. It specifies CASSHYLDFGYTF.

This chain connects TRBV20-1 to TRBJ2-7; 8 nucleotides align to TRBD2. V trimming: 0 bases; J trimming: 3 bases; junction bases outside the gene matches: 7. The germline CDR1 and CDR2 sequences are DFQATT and SNEGSKA (reference sequence). The CDR3 is made up of 15 amino acids. CDR3 DNA sequence: TGCAGTGCTAGAGACCAGCGGGAGAGCGGCTACGAGCAGTACTTC. This gives the protein CSARDQRESGYEQYF.

The chain is built from TRBV20-1 and TRBJ2-5, with a possible D match to TRBD2 (6 bases). The CDR3 totals 14 residues. CDR1 is DFQATT and CDR2 is SNEGSKA in the germline V gene (reference sequence). V was trimmed by 6 bases and J by 3 bases, leaving 17 bases between them. CDR3: CSALRERVEETQYF. In nucleotides, the CDR3 is TGCAGTGCCTTACGTGAGCGGGTCGAAGAGACCCAGTACTTC.